The 26 T cell receptor beta chains presented below share a single source sample, sequenced in a study of cytomegalovirus exposure and HLA in healthy donors. Primers included in the PCR were 60 Vbeta and 13 Jbeta primers. Assay used: immunoSEQ multiplex PCR; TCRdb lists only in-frame clones, some missing. The repertoire holds about 96,000 clones, with 65% to 80% as singletons. The sequenced sample consisted of PBMCs. Source of these receptors: a man aged 30 to 39 in good health and CMV-seronegative.

The V call is TRBV10-3, the J call TRBJ1-1; D not certain. With 4 bases removed from V and 2 bases from J, the gap between germline ends came to 11 bases. Per germline, CDR1 ENHRY and CDR2 SYGVKD. The CDR3 sequence is 14 residues long. Here the CDR3 reads CAISADIGNTEAFF. As DNA, the CDR3 is TGTGCCATCAGTGCCGACATTGGCAACACTGAAGCTTTCTTT.

For the CDR3, the DNA is TGTGCCTGGAGTACTCCTAGCGGGAGAGTTGAGCAGTTCTTC. Translating it yields CAWSTPSGRVEQFF. The V call is TRBV30, the J call TRBJ2-1, with TRBD2 matching over 10 bases. This CDR3 is 14 amino acids long. The V gene end was trimmed by 2 bases and the J gene end by 9 bases; junction bases not matched to a gene: 7. The germline CDR1 and CDR2 sequences are GTSNPN and SVGIG (reference sequence). Filled out from reference TRBV30 and TRBJ2-1, the complete variable domain reads SQTIHQWPATLVQPVGSPLSLECTVEGTSNPNLYWYRQAAGRGLQLLFYSVGIGQISSEVPQNLSASRPQDRQFILSSKKLLLSDSGFYLCAWSTPSGRVEQFFGPGTRLTVL.

This sequence joins TRBV19 and TRBJ2-3; weak D call: TRBD2 (7 bases). CDR1 is LNHDA and CDR2 is SQIVND in the germline V gene (reference sequence). The CDR3 extends over 16 amino acids. V was clipped by 1 base and J by 6 bases, with 17 bases between them. CDR3 coding DNA: TGTGCCAGTAGTATAGGCTGGCGGGGGCGCCGTGATACGCAGTATTTT. This encodes CASSIGWRGRRDTQYF. Based on the CDR3 plus reference TRBV19 and TRBJ2-3, the full variable domain is DGGITQSPKYLFRKEGQNVTLSCEQNLNHDAMYWYRQDPGQGLRLIYYSQIVNDFQKGDIAEGYSVSREKKESFPLTVTSAQKNPTAFYLCASSIGWRGRRDTQYFGPGTRLTVL.

V is TRBV27 and J is TRBJ1-1, with D possibly TRBD1 on 6 matching bases. From germline, CDR1 is MNHEY and CDR2 SMNVEV (reference sequence). This CDR3 has 16 residues. Trimming cost V 2 bases and J 1 base, with 14 bases left between them. Here the CDR3 reads CASSLTGGAGNTEAFF. The CDR3 bases are TGTGCCAGCAGTTTAACGGGGGGCGCCGGGAACACTGAAGCTTTCTTT.

The chain has TRBV11-3 and TRBJ2-3; 8 bases are shared with TRBD1. V shed 6 bases and J 2 bases; nucleotides not matched to a gene: 4. Germline CDR1 is SGHNT and CDR2 is YENEEA. This CDR3 contains 14 residues. The CDR3 DNA reads TGTGCCAGCAGGTCAGGGGGCATCACAGATACGCAGTATTTT. Its translation: CASRSGGITDTQYF.

Worth noting for this clone: Compared with germline, one end of the junction differs, possibly owing to a read error. The V and J genes are TRBV5-4 and TRBJ2-1, with 8 bases aligning to TRBD2. In germline, CDR1 is SGHNT, CDR2 YYREEE (reference sequence). CDR3 length: 13 amino acids. In DNA, the CDR3 is TGTGCCAGCAGCTTGGCCGGCGGGGGGCTCAGTGTCTTC. Its translation: CASSLAGGGLSVF.

The chain carries TRBV11-3 and TRBJ2-2; no reliable D call. V shed 0 bases and J shed 0 bases, with 11 bases lying between them. This CDR3 is 17 amino acids long. Germline CDR1 is SGHNT and CDR2 is YENEEA. The CDR3, as DNA: TGTGCCAGCAGCTTAGATCAAGGCAGGTCGAACACCGGGGAGCTGTTTTTT. Translated: CASSLDQGRSNTGELFF.

The rearrangement links TRBV29-1 to TRBJ2-3; 8 nucleotides align to TRBD2. Looked up from germline, CDR1 is SQVTM and CDR2 is ANQGSEA. Losses at the gene ends were 6 bases for V and 1 base for J; bases not matched to a gene: 9. This CDR3 comprises 15 residues. CDR3 bases: TGCAGCGTCCGAGGGACTAGAAGAGGCACAGATACGCAGTATTTT. This codes for CSVRGTRRGTDTQYF.

V usage is TRBV9 and J usage is TRBJ1-1; D remains unclear. This CDR3 has 16 amino acids. Per germline, CDR1 SGDLS and CDR2 YYNGEE. With 4 bases removed from V and 1 base from J, the gap between germline ends came to 17 bases. CDR3 residues: CASSPRVVISNTEAFF. CDR3 nucleotides: TGTGCCAGCAGCCCGAGAGTTGTGATTTCGAACACTGAAGCTTTCTTT. The full variable domain, with the rest looked up from reference TRBV9 and TRBJ1-1, is DSGVTQTPKHLITATGQRVTLRCSPRSGDLSVYWYQQSLDQGLQFLIQYYNGEERAKGNILERFSAQQFPDLHSELNLSSLELGDSALYFCASSPRVVISNTEAFFGQGTRLTVV.

The V call is TRBV10-1, the J call TRBJ2-1; 8 bases fit TRBD1. This CDR3 is built from 15 residues. CDR1 WNHNN and CDR2 SYGVQD come from the germline V gene (reference sequence). Germline trimming cut 2 bases from V and 7 bases from J; bases unmatched to any gene: 7. The CDR3 coding sequence is TGCGCCAGCAGTGAGCGTCAGGGGGCGAGAAATGAGCAGTTCTTC. Translating it yields CASSERQGARNEQFF.

The chain couples TRBV28 to TRBJ2-3; tentatively, D is TRBD2 (7 bases). The germline V gene encodes CDR1 MDHEN and CDR2 SYDVKM. V lost 3 bases to trimming and J lost 4 bases, with 11 bases between them. This CDR3 has 14 amino acids. The CDR3 region is CASSLGGRADTQYF. CDR3 DNA: TGTGCCAGCAGTTTGGGGGGGCGCGCAGATACGCAGTATTTT.

Only a few counts were recorded for this clone. The V call is TRBV6-5, the J call TRBJ2-2; D is perhaps TRBD1 (6 bases). Germline V gene sequence: CDR1 MNHEY, CDR2 SVGAGI. The CDR3 extends over 16 amino acids. V dropped 0 bases and J dropped 6 bases, with 14 bases sitting between them. As DNA, the CDR3 is TGTGCCAGCAGTTACTCGATCACAGGGCAGGCCGGGGAGCTGTTTTTT. It specifies CASSYSITGQAGELFF.

This chain uses TRBV10-3 with TRBJ1-2, with D unresolved. V was cut by 7 bases and J by 1 base, with 10 bases left in between. The CDR3 covers 13 residues. Germline CDR1 is ENHRY and CDR2 is SYGVKD. In nucleotides, the CDR3 is TGTGCCATCAAGAACGAGGATAACTATGGCTACACCTTC. This sequence encodes CAIKNEDNYGYTF.

The J gene is TRBJ2-3, the V gene TRBV7-3, with D possibly TRBD1 on 7 matching bases. V dropped 4 bases and J dropped 2 bases, with 13 bases sitting between them. Germline V gene lookup returns CDR1 SGHTA and CDR2 FQGTGA. CDR3 length: 15 amino acids. This CDR3 reads CASSSRGANTDTQYF. CDR3 DNA: TGTGCCAGCAGCTCCAGGGGGGCTAACACAGATACGCAGTATTTT.

DNA for the CDR3: TGCGCCAGCAGCCCAGGGAATCAAGAGACCCAGTACTTC. It specifies CASSPGNQETQYF. The chain combines TRBV4-1 with TRBJ2-5; tentatively, D is TRBD1 (5 bases). V gave up 4 bases and J gave up 2 bases, with 8 bases separating them. The CDR3 totals 13 residues. Germline-derived CDR1 and CDR2 are MGHRA and YSYEKL.

The chain couples TRBV7-6 to TRBJ1-6; no clear D. CDR3 size: 15 residues. Germline V CDR1 and CDR2: SGHVS, FNYEAQ. V was cut by 0 bases and J by 7 bases, with 10 bases left in between. The CDR3, as DNA: TGTGCCAGCAGCTTAGCGGTGGGGAGGAATTCACCCCTCCACTTT. Its translation: CASSLAVGRNSPLHF.

The gene calls are TRBV30 and TRBJ1-1; D remains unclear. The CDR3 is 14 amino acids. Germline loops: CDR1 GTSNPN, CDR2 SVGIG (reference sequence). Trimming removed 1 base from V and 3 bases from J, with 12 bases in between. CDR3 DNA sequence: TGTGCCTGGAGTGAAGCAGCAGGTTACACTGAAGCTTTCTTT. Translating it yields CAWSEAAGYTEAFF.

The chain recombines TRBV10-3 with TRBJ2-2, with TRBD1 identical over 9 bases. V shed 6 bases, J shed 2 bases, and the junction held 4 bases outside the gene matches. This CDR3 spans 15 amino acids. Germline V CDR1 and CDR2: ENHRY, SYGVKD. CDR3 bases: TGTGCCATCAGCCAACAGGGGGCTAACACCGGGGAGCTGTTTTTT. Translated, it gives CAISQQGANTGELFF.

This chain links TRBV7-2 with TRBJ2-2; 12 nucleotides agree with TRBD2. CDR3 length: 16 residues. Germline values: CDR1 SGHTA, CDR2 FQGNSA. V shed 6 bases, J shed 3 bases, and the junction held 5 bases outside the gene matches. DNA for the CDR3: TGTGCCAGCAGTCCTAGCGGGGGGGCTTACACCGGGGAGCTGTTTTTT. The encoded protein is CASSPSGGAYTGELFF.

CDR3 nucleotide sequence: TGTGCCAGTAGTATAGATATTCTGGGGGGAATGAACACTGAAGCTTTCTTT. Its protein is CASSIDILGGMNTEAFF. V usage is TRBV19 and J usage is TRBJ1-1, with D maybe TRBD1 (5 bases). The CDR3 covers 17 residues. From germline, CDR1 is LNHDA and CDR2 SQIVND (reference sequence). Trimming shortened V by 0 bases and J by 0 bases, and 14 bases separated the two germline ends. Variable domain in full (rest from reference TRBV19 and TRBJ1-1): DGGITQSPKYLFRKEGQNVTLSCEQNLNHDAMYWYRQDPGQGLRLIYYSQIVNDFQKGDIAEGYSVSREKKESFPLTVTSAQKNPTAFYLCASSIDILGGMNTEAFFGQGTRLTVV.

V is TRBV27 and J is TRBJ1-6; TRBD1 agrees at 10 bases. Germline V gene sequence: CDR1 MNHEY, CDR2 SMNVEV (reference sequence). The ends lost 4 bases at V and 9 bases at J; junction bases unmatched: 9. The CDR3 spans 16 residues. CDR3: CASSSRDRGDSSPLHF. In DNA, the CDR3 is TGTGCCAGCAGTTCACGGGACAGGGGAGATAGTTCACCCCTCCACTTT.

The chain couples TRBV6-1 to TRBJ1-1; D is possibly TRBD1 (5 bases). The CDR3 has 14 residues. The germline V and J ends were trimmed by 3 bases and 1 base, with 9 bases remaining between them. CDR1 and CDR2 from the germline V gene are MNHNS and SASEGT. The CDR3 coding sequence is TGTGCCAGCAGTGATAGGGGTGGGAACACTGAAGCTTTCTTT. Encoded protein: CASSDRGGNTEAFF.

The V call is TRBV27, the J call TRBJ1-5; tentative D call: TRBD1 (5 bases). The CDR3 is made up of 14 amino acids. V was cut by 1 base and J by 5 bases, with 9 bases left in between. Per germline, CDR1 MNHEY and CDR2 SMNVEV (reference sequence). The CDR3 here is CASSLFRGDQPQHF. As DNA, the CDR3 is TGTGCCAGCAGTTTATTCCGGGGGGATCAGCCCCAGCATTTT.

This sequence joins TRBV6-5 and TRBJ1-1, with D perhaps TRBD1 (5 bases). Germline lookup yields CDR1 MNHEY and CDR2 SVGAGI. The CDR3 is 12 residues long. Deletions cut 3 bases from V and 6 bases from J, with 8 bases between. The CDR3 DNA sequence: TGTGCCAGCAGTTATTCAGGGTCTGAAGCTTTCTTT. Its protein is CASSYSGSEAFF.

This rearrangement joins TRBV13 to TRBJ2-5; D possibly corresponds to TRBD2 (7 bases). The J call is doubtful: the DNA matches TRBJ2-7 better. CDR3 size: 13 residues. Germline CDR1 and CDR2: PRHDT and FYEKMQ (reference sequence). The CDR3 is CASKGRGTYEQYF. DNA for the CDR3: TGTGCCAGCAAGGGGAGGGGGACCTACGAGCAGTACTTC.

The J gene is TRBJ1-5, the V gene TRBV6-5, with D hard to call. The CDR3 contains 13 residues. Germline values: CDR1 MNHEY, CDR2 SVGAGI. V lost 6 bases to trimming and J lost 1 base, with 7 bases between them. CDR3 DNA: TGTGCCAGCAGCGAGAGGAGCAATCAGCCCCAGCATTTT. Translating it yields CASSERSNQPQHF.